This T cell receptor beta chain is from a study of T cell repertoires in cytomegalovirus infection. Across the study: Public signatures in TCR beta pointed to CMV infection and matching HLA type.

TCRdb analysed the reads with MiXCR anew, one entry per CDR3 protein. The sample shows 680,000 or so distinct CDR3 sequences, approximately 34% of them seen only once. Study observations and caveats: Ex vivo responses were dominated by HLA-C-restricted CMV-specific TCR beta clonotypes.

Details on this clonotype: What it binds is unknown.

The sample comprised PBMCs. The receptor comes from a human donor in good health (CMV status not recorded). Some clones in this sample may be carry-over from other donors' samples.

CDR3 protein: CASTVSLGEQYF. CDR3 sequence (DNA): TGTGCCAGCACAGTTTCTCTCGGGGAGCAGTACTTC. The chain links TRBV12-3 or TRBV12-4 to TRBJ2-7, with D unresolved. CDR3 size: 12 residues. Trimming took off 7 bases at V and 7 bases at J, with 14 bases between the two ends.